Following are 31 T cell receptor beta chains from one sample sequenced in a study of shared clonotypes between healthy human individuals. Sequencing was performed with immunoSEQ multiplex PCR; in TCRdb, only in-frame clones are kept and a portion is missing. The sample contains 2,500,000 or so clones, 93% of which appear only once. The specimen sequenced was naive CD4+ T cells from PBMCs. The subset here: CD45RA+ positively selected. The origin of the receptors is a man between 18 and 35 years old in good health. Some clones in this sample may be carry-over from other donors' samples.

The chain combines TRBV7-9 with TRBJ2-7; D gene ambiguous. This CDR3 is 14 amino acids long. Trimming removed 5 bases at V and 9 bases at J, with 20 bases between. The germline CDR1 and CDR2 sequences are SEHNR and FQNEAQ (reference sequence). The CDR3 sequence is CASSTLHNQALQYF. The CDR3 DNA follows: TGTGCCAGCAGCACTCTGCACAACCAGGCGCTGCAGTACTTC.

This chain joins TRBV7-9 and TRBJ1-1; possibly TRBD1 for D (6 bases). This CDR3 region has 18 residues. V dropped 4 bases and J dropped 0 bases, with 21 bases sitting between them. The V gene's germline CDR1 is SEHNR and CDR2 FQNEAQ (reference sequence). CDR3 sequence reads: CASSYRPTGRHMNTEAFF. The CDR3 nucleotides are TGTGCCAGCAGCTACCGTCCTACAGGGAGACACATGAACACTGAAGCTTTCTTT.

In this sample, this clone turned up once. The chain combines TRBV2 with TRBJ2-1, with D unresolved. This CDR3 is built from 14 residues. Germline CDR1 reads SNHLY; CDR2 reads FYNNEI. Deletions cut 4 bases from V and 9 bases from J, with 16 bases between. The DNA of the CDR3 is TGTGCCAGCAGTGGATTTCAGCCACATAGTGAGCAGTTCTTC. Its protein is CASSGFQPHSEQFF.

The rearrangement joins TRBV4-1 to TRBJ2-1; unclear D gene. Per germline, CDR1 MGHRA and CDR2 YSYEKL. Trimming cost V 3 bases and J 5 bases, with 17 bases left between them. The CDR3 length is 16 residues. The CDR3 sequence: CASSHLDLLPHNEQFF. In DNA form, the CDR3 reads TGCGCCAGCAGCCATCTAGACCTCCTGCCCCACAATGAGCAGTTCTTC.

The chain couples TRBV6-4 to TRBJ2-1; no clear D gene. The CDR3 spans 15 residues. Germline V gene sequence: CDR1 MRHNA, CDR2 SNTAGT. Between the trimmed V and J ends, which lost 6 bases and 0 bases, there was a span of 12 bases. The CDR3 here is CASRLSFSSYNEQFF. In nucleotides, the CDR3 is TGTGCCAGCAGACTTTCATTTAGCTCCTACAATGAGCAGTTCTTC.

This clone was observed a few times. The chain combines TRBV19 with TRBJ2-7; 8 bases line up with TRBD2. CDR3 length equals 16 residues. V shed 3 bases and J 2 bases; nucleotides not matched to a gene: 9. The germline V gene encodes CDR1 LNHDA and CDR2 SQIVND (reference sequence). The chain's CDR3 is CASSISGGRTPYEQYF. In DNA form, the CDR3 reads TGTGCCAGTAGTATCTCCGGCGGGAGGACCCCCTACGAGCAGTACTTC. Combining the CDR3 with reference TRBV19 and TRBJ2-7 gives the whole variable domain DGGITQSPKYLFRKEGQNVTLSCEQNLNHDAMYWYRQDPGQGLRLIYYSQIVNDFQKGDIAEGYSVSREKKESFPLTVTSAQKNPTAFYLCASSISGGRTPYEQYFGPGTRLTVT.

This chain uses TRBV6-1 with TRBJ1-1, with 8 bases aligning to TRBD1. The J segment lost 4 bases and the V segment lost 1 base, leaving 2 bases of the junction unmatched. Looked up from germline, CDR1 is MNHNS and CDR2 is SASEGT. There are 14 residues in the CDR3. The CDR3 protein is CASSEVGQGTEAFF. The CDR3 bases are TGTGCCAGCAGTGAAGTCGGACAGGGCACTGAAGCTTTCTTT.

The chain combines TRBV7-3 with TRBJ2-3; 12 nucleotides agree with TRBD2. Germline V lookup: CDR1 SGHTA, CDR2 FQGTGA. The CDR3 is 16 residues long. The V segment lost 5 bases and the J segment 2 bases; nucleotides outside the gene matches: 5. The CDR3 coding sequence is TGTGCCAGCAGCCCCGGGACTAGCGGGCACACAGATACGCAGTATTTT. This sequence encodes CASSPGTSGHTDTQYF. The full variable domain, with the rest looked up from reference TRBV7-3 and TRBJ2-3, is GAGVSQTPSNKVTEKGKYVELRCDPISGHTALYWYRQSLGQGPEFLIYFQGTGAADDSGLPNDRFFAVRPEGSVSTLKIQRTERGDSAVYLCASSPGTSGHTDTQYFGPGTRLTVL.

V is TRBV28 and J is TRBJ1-2; D is perhaps TRBD1 (6 bases). The germline gives CDR1 MDHEN, CDR2 SYDVKM. CDR3 length: 13 residues. V was clipped by 8 bases and J by 3 bases, with 13 bases between them. As DNA, the CDR3 is TGTGCCAGCGGAGTAACAGGGTACTATGGCTACACCTTC. Translated: CASGVTGYYGYTF.

This rearrangement joins TRBV7-3 to TRBJ2-3; no definite D call. The CDR3 totals 16 residues. The V and J ends lost 2 bases and 4 bases respectively, with 16 bases between them. Germline V gene sequence: CDR1 SGHTA, CDR2 FQGTGA. Here the CDR3 reads CASSLFATTVPDTQYF. In DNA, the CDR3 is TGTGCCAGCAGCTTATTTGCTACCACGGTCCCAGATACGCAGTATTTT.

This clone was recorded once. The J gene is TRBJ2-5, the V gene TRBV6-6, with TRBD2 matching over 11 bases. This CDR3 has 16 amino acids. With V trimmed by 4 bases and J by 5 bases, 9 bases remained unmatched. From germline, CDR1 is MNHNY and CDR2 SVGAGI (reference sequence). The CDR3 DNA sequence: TGTGCCAGCAGTTTGGGGACTAGCGGAGTAAGGGAGACCCAGTACTTC. The encoded protein is CASSLGTSGVRETQYF.

V is TRBV29-1 and J is TRBJ2-1; D is ambiguous. Trimming stripped 6 bases from V and 9 bases from J, with 12 bases between. The CDR3 loop spans 11 amino acids. The germline CDR1 and CDR2 sequences are SQVTM and ANQGSEA. The CDR3 spells CSVGRVGEQFF. CDR3 sequence (DNA): TGCAGCGTGGGCCGGGTGGGTGAGCAGTTCTTC.

This clone was picked up one time. The gene calls are TRBV21-1 and TRBJ2-3. TRBV21-1 is a pseudogene segment. There are 12 residues in the CDR3. The chain's CDR3 is CAAGRGTDTQYF. CDR3 bases: TGTGCCGCCGGAAGGGGCACAGATACGCAGTATTTT.

The genes are TRBV11-2 and TRBJ1-5, with 8 positions matching TRBD1. V was pared by 5 bases and J by 4 bases, with 1 base of the junction left unmatched. CDR1 is SGHAT, CDR2 FQNNGV, per germline. This CDR3 is 13 amino acids long. The CDR3 DNA reads TGTGCCAGCAGCCGGGACAGGAATCAGCCCCAGCATTTT. Amino acid sequence: CASSRDRNQPQHF.

This sequence joins TRBV14 and TRBJ2-5; D might be TRBD1 or TRBD2, each matching 5 bases. This CDR3 region has 13 residues. V shed 7 bases and J shed 4 bases, with 13 bases lying between them. From germline, CDR1 is SGHDN and CDR2 FVKESK. CDR3 coding DNA: TGTGCCAGCACCCGGGGCAGGTTAGAGACCCAGTACTTC. It specifies CASTRGRLETQYF.

The chain uses TRBV15 and TRBJ2-1; 15 positions match TRBD2. Germline V gives CDR1 LNHNV, CDR2 YYDKDF (reference sequence). V shed 4 bases and J 6 bases; nucleotides not matched to a gene: 4. This CDR3 is 16 amino acids long. CDR3 coding DNA: TGTGCCACCAGCACACCGGGACTAGCGGGAGGCAATGAGCAGTTCTTC. Its protein product is CATSTPGLAGGNEQFF.

The chain carries TRBV27 and TRBJ2-1; 8 positions agree with TRBD2. Germline CDR1 reads MNHEY; CDR2 reads SMNVEV (reference sequence). The CDR3 contains 15 residues. J was trimmed by 7 bases and V by 7 bases; bases with no gene match: 12. The CDR3 sequence is CASTPHRTGGNEQFF. DNA of the CDR3: TGTGCCAGCACCCCTCACCGGACGGGGGGGAATGAGCAGTTCTTC.

This sequence joins TRBV18 and TRBJ2-7, with a tentative D call TRBD2 (5 bases). Germline V lookup: CDR1 KGHSH, CDR2 LQKENI. V dropped 0 bases and J dropped 0 bases, with 15 bases sitting between them. The CDR3 totals 17 residues. CDR3 sequence: CASSPPSFSTSSYEQYF. CDR3 nucleotide sequence: TGTGCCAGCTCACCACCCAGTTTTAGCACTAGCTCCTACGAGCAGTACTTC. The full variable domain, its missing parts supplied by reference TRBV18 and TRBJ2-7, is NAGVMQNPRHLVRRRGQEARLRCSPMKGHSHVYWYRQLPEEGLKFMVYLQKENIIDESGMPKERFSAEFPKEGPSILRIQQVVRGDSAAYFCASSPPSFSTSSYEQYFGPGTRLTVT.

The V call is TRBV29-1, the J call TRBJ2-1, with TRBD2 identical over 11 bases. V lost 5 bases and J lost 9; bases outside the gene matches: 9. CDR3 length equals 14 residues. CDR1 and CDR2 (germline): SQVTM, ANQGSEA. The CDR3 is CSVQNSGRGGEQFF. CDR3 in DNA: TGCAGCGTTCAAAATAGCGGGAGGGGCGGTGAGCAGTTCTTC.

The chain joins TRBV19 to TRBJ1-4, with TRBD1 matching over 9 bases. The CDR3 has 15 amino acids. V dropped 4 bases and J dropped 5; count of bases not matched to a gene: 5. Germline values: CDR1 LNHDA, CDR2 SQIVND (reference sequence). Here the CDR3 reads CASSSRGQGNEKLFF. The CDR3 DNA is TGTGCCAGTAGTAGTCGAGGACAGGGGAATGAAAAACTGTTTTTT. Full variable domain (outside the CDR3, taken from reference TRBV19 and TRBJ1-4): DGGITQSPKYLFRKEGQNVTLSCEQNLNHDAMYWYRQDPGQGLRLIYYSQIVNDFQKGDIAEGYSVSREKKESFPLTVTSAQKNPTAFYLCASSSRGQGNEKLFFGSGTQLSVL.

The J gene is TRBJ2-2, the V gene TRBV29-1, with D hard to call. Trimming cost V 0 bases and J 4 bases, with 9 bases left between them. The CDR3 covers 14 residues. Germline CDR1 SQVTM, CDR2 ANQGSEA. CDR3 DNA: TGCAGCGTTGAAGATCCGGACGGCACCGGGGAGCTGTTTTTT. Protein: CSVEDPDGTGELFF.

The chain has TRBV10-2 and TRBJ1-2; D possibly corresponds to TRBD1 (5 bases). The germline V gene encodes CDR1 WSHSY and CDR2 SAAADI. CDR3 length: 18 amino acids. The ends were cut back, 8 bases at V and 3 bases at J, with 28 bases in the middle. CDR3 DNA: TGCGCCAGCGGTTCCGAGCCGGGGACTAAGAGTGTAGACTATGGCTACACCTTC. The encoded protein is CASGSEPGTKSVDYGYTF.

This clone has just a few counts. V usage is TRBV7-8 and J usage is TRBJ1-5; TRBD1 is a possible D gene (6 bases). Trimming removed 6 bases at V and 7 bases at J, with 16 bases between. The CDR3 has 14 residues. CDR1 and CDR2 (germline): SGHVS, FQNEAQ. The CDR3 DNA reads TGTGCCAGCAGTTTCGACAGGTCGGAACAGCCCCAGCATTTT. Translated, it gives CASSFDRSEQPQHF.

There are a few counts of this clone. Other DNA sequences from this sample encode an identical CDR3 as well. The CDR3 DNA reads as TGTGCCAGCAGCTCCGGGCTCAACTATGGCTACACCTTC. This translates into CASSSGLNYGYTF. The rearrangement uses TRBV28 and TRBJ1-2; the D is unclear. Germline-derived CDR1 and CDR2 are MDHEN and SYDVKM. The CDR3 has 13 residues. V lost 6 bases to trimming and J lost 2 bases, with 10 bases between them.

The rearrangement joins TRBV7-3 to TRBJ1-2, with TRBD1 identical over 9 bases. J gave up 8 bases and V 5 bases, and 6 bases lay outside the gene matches. The CDR3 is 13 amino acids. CDR1 and CDR2 from the germline V gene are SGHTA and FQGTGA. CDR3 region: CASSQGTGNGYTF. The CDR3, as DNA: TGTGCCAGCAGCCAGGGGACAGGGAACGGCTACACCTTC.

This chain connects TRBV7-6 to TRBJ2-1; 13 bases agree with TRBD2. Germline CDR1 SGHVS, CDR2 FNYEAQ. V was clipped by 8 bases and J by 9 bases; unmatched bases: 16. There are 17 residues in the CDR3. The CDR3 sequence: CASGGPRGTSGIPEQFF. Here the CDR3 DNA reads TGTGCCAGCGGGGGCCCTCGAGGGACTAGCGGGATCCCTGAGCAGTTCTTC.

V is TRBV7-9 and J is TRBJ1-5, with D unresolved. Germline CDR1 reads SEHNR; CDR2 reads FQNEAQ (reference sequence). V dropped 1 base and J dropped 6 bases, with 7 bases sitting between them. The CDR3 length is 13 residues. The CDR3 region has the DNA TGTGCCAGCAGCTTAGGGTCGGGTCAGCCCCAGCATTTT. Amino acids: CASSLGSGQPQHF.

In its sample, this clone was seen a few times. The chain uses TRBV9 and TRBJ1-2, with no clear D. The CDR3 is made up of 14 amino acids. The germline gives CDR1 SGDLS, CDR2 YYNGEE. The germline V and J ends were trimmed by 3 bases and 7 bases, with 16 bases remaining between them. CDR3 DNA sequence: TGTGCCAGCAGCGGGCTCGCTGGGCGTGCTGGCTACACCTTC. It yields the protein CASSGLAGRAGYTF.

The chain couples TRBV7-9 to TRBJ2-2, with D tentatively TRBD1 (6 bases). Germline V gene lookup returns CDR1 SEHNR and CDR2 FQNEAQ (reference sequence). This CDR3 comprises 17 residues. Trimming took off 2 bases at V and 3 bases at J, with 16 bases between the two ends. DNA of the CDR3: TGTGCCAGCAGCTTATATTTAGGGACACAGTACACCGGGGAGCTGTTTTTT. This sequence encodes CASSLYLGTQYTGELFF.

The chain combines TRBV6-1 with TRBJ2-7; no clear D. Germline V gives CDR1 MNHNS, CDR2 SASEGT. The CDR3 totals 12 residues. Between the trimmed V and J ends, which lost 2 bases and 2 bases, there was a span of 4 bases. Here the CDR3 DNA reads TGTGCCAGCAGTGAATATCCCTACGAGCAGTACTTC. Protein: CASSEYPYEQYF.

The CDR3 DNA reads as TGCGCCAGCAGCTTTCGGCAGGACTATGGCTACACCTTC. Translation: CASSFRQDYGYTF. The rearrangement joins TRBV5-1 to TRBJ1-2; D ambiguous. In germline, CDR1 is SGHRS, CDR2 YFSETQ. CDR3 size: 13 residues. The V gene lost 2 bases and the J gene lost 3 bases, with 8 bases spanning the gap.